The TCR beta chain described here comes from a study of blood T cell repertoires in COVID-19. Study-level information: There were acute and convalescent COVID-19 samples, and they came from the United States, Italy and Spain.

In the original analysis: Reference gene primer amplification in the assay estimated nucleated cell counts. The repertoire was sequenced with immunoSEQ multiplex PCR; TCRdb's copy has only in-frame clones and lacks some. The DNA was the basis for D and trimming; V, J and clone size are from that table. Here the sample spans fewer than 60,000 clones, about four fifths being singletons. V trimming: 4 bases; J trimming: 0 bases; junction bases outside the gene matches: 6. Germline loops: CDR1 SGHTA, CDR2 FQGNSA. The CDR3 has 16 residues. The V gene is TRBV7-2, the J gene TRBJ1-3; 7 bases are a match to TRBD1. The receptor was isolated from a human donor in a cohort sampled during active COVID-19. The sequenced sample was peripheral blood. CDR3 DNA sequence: TGTGCCAGCAGCTCTTCCGGGACAGTCTCTGGAAACACCATATATTTT. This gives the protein CASSSSGTVSGNTIYF.